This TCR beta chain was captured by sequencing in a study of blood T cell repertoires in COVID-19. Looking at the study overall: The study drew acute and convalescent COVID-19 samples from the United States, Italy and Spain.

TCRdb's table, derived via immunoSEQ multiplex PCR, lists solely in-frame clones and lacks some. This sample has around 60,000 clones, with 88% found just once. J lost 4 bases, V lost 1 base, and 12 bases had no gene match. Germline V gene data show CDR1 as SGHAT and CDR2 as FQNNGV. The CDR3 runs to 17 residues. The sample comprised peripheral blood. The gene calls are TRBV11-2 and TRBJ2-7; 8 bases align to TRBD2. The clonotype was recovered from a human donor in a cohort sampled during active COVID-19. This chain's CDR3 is CASSLGGRREVGYEQYF. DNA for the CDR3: TGTGCCAGCAGCTTAGGAGGTCGGCGGGAGGTCGGTTACGAGCAGTACTTC. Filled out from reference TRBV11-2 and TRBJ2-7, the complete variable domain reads EAGVAQSPRYKIIEKRQSVAFWCNPISGHATLYWYQQILGQGPKLLIQFQNNGVVDDSQLPKDRFSAERLKGVDSTLKIQPAKLEDSAVYLCASSLGGRREVGYEQYFGPGTRLTVT.